The T cell receptor (beta chain) described here comes from a study of vaccination and CD4 T cells after COVID-19. In the study overall: Post-COVID draws came a median roughly 100 days after diagnosis (range 35 to 161). Study-wide results and limits: Among reactive clones from convalescent patients, a median approximately 86% appeared only post-vaccination. Relatively few convalescent patients and no early post-infection timepoints were analyzed.

Described treatment: approximately nine-day PBMC culture with coronavirus spike peptide pools or control peptides (ViraFEST assay). Sequencing of cultured CD4+ T cell DNA used the Oncomine TCR Beta short-read assay. TCRdb re-called the PCR reads with MiXCR, one entry per CDR3 protein. The profile shows around 18,000 distinct CDR3 sequences, roughly 36% of them singletons. About this clonotype itself: The antigen is not known.

The V gene end was trimmed by 4 bases and the J gene end by 10 bases; junction bases not matched to a gene: 10. CDR1 is MGHRA, CDR2 YSYEKL, per germline. The CDR3 loop spans 15 amino acids. V and J are TRBV4-1 and TRBJ2-1; TRBD2 matches at 10 bases. The specimen was CD4+ T cells from blood, cultured in vitro, collected before SARS-CoV-2 vaccination. The sequence was obtained from a human donor who received a COVID-19 vaccine. CDR3 amino acids: CASSPSGGALGEQFF. CDR3 nucleotide sequence: TGCGCCAGCAGCCCGAGCGGGGGGGCCTTGGGGGAGCAGTTCTTC.